A single sample is the source of the 7 T cell receptor beta chains below, sequenced in a study of cytomegalovirus exposure and HLA in healthy donors. With 60 Vbeta and 13 Jbeta primers, the PCR was carried out. Data came from immunoSEQ multiplex PCR; TCRdb stores just in-frame clones and leaves some out. The sample records tens of thousands of clones, around 73% being singletons. The sequenced material came from PBMCs. The receptors originated from a woman aged 40 to 49 in good health and CMV-seronegative.

This clone was observed a single time. The chain uses TRBV19 and TRBJ2-7; the D gene is possibly TRBD2 (6 bases). V dropped 3 bases and J dropped 4 bases, with 7 bases sitting between them. From germline, CDR1 is LNHDA and CDR2 SQIVND (reference sequence). The CDR3 loop spans 12 amino acids. CDR3 sequence: CASSIGGYEQYF. The CDR3 region has the DNA TGTGCCAGTAGTATCGGAGGGTACGAGCAGTACTTC.

This rearrangement joins TRBV11-3 to TRBJ2-3; D gene unclear. Germline values: CDR1 SGHNT, CDR2 YENEEA. The V end was cut by 1 base, the J end by 0 bases, with 11 bases between. This CDR3 contains 16 residues. The CDR3 spells CASSLGTITSTDTQYF. CDR3 DNA sequence: TGTGCCAGCAGCTTAGGTACCATCACTAGCACAGATACGCAGTATTTT.

This sequence joins TRBV29-1 and TRBJ2-2; tentatively, D is TRBD1 (7 bases). The V and J ends lost 7 bases and 5 bases respectively, with 17 bases between them. The CDR3 totals 14 residues. The germline V gene encodes CDR1 SQVTM and CDR2 ANQGSEA. The CDR3 nucleotides are TGCAGCGCCGGGAGCAAGGGGGCTACCGGGGAGCTGTTTTTT. Amino acids: CSAGSKGATGELFF.

J is TRBJ2-7 and V is TRBV28; D remains ambiguous. CDR1 MDHEN and CDR2 SYDVKM come from the germline V gene. The CDR3 runs 15 residues. Trimming took 6 bases from V and 2 from J, leaving 17 bases between them. This CDR3 reads CASSSSGSRTYEQYF. The CDR3 DNA follows: TGTGCCAGCAGCTCTTCCGGGTCTAGAACCTACGAGCAGTACTTC.

This sequence joins TRBV28 and TRBJ2-7; 13 bases match TRBD2. Germline CDR1 is MDHEN and CDR2 is SYDVKM. CDR3 size: 13 residues. Losses at the gene ends were 10 bases for V and 3 bases for J; bases not matched to a gene: 3. The CDR3 loop is CATRTSGSYEQYF. The CDR3, as DNA: TGTGCCACCCGGACTAGCGGGAGCTACGAGCAGTACTTC.

This chain connects TRBV10-1 to TRBJ2-3; the D is unclear. This CDR3 has 15 amino acids. The germline V gene encodes CDR1 WNHNN and CDR2 SYGVQD (reference sequence). V gave up 6 bases and J gave up 4 bases, with 17 bases separating them. In nucleotides, the CDR3 is TGCGCCAGCAGAAAGTGTTTTCTCGGTCCAGATACGCAGTATTTT. It specifies CASRKCFLGPDTQYF.

This chain uses TRBV5-1 with TRBJ2-2; D may be TRBD2 (5 bases). CDR1 SGHRS and CDR2 YFSETQ come from the germline V gene. The V end was cut by 0 bases, the J end by 0 bases, with 6 bases between. This CDR3 spans 15 amino acids. As DNA, the CDR3 is TGCGCCAGCAGCTTGGAGCGGACGAACACCGGGGAGCTGTTTTTT. Its protein product is CASSLERTNTGELFF.